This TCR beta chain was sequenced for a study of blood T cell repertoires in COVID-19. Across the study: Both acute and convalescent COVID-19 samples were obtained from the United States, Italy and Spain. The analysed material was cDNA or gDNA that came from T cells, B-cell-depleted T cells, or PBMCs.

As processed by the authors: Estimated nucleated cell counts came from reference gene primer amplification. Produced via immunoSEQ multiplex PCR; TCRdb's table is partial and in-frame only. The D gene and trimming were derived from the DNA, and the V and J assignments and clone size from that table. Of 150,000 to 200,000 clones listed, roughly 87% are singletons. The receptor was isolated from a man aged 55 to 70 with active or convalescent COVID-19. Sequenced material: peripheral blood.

The CDR3 spells CASSETLGSSSGNTIYF. CDR3 bases: TGCGCCAGCAGTGAGACACTGGGGAGCAGCTCTGGAAACACCATATATTTT. The chain has TRBV10-2 and TRBJ1-3; D unclear. Germline values: CDR1 WSHSY, CDR2 SAAADI. Trimming took 2 bases from V and 0 from J, leaving 14 bases between them. The CDR3 extends over 17 amino acids.